The 18 T cell receptor beta chains presented below share a single source sample, sequenced in a study of blood T cell repertoires in COVID-19. Repertoires were generated with immunoSEQ multiplex PCR, while TCRdb's copy carries only in-frame clones and drops some. The data hold some 200,000 clones, with around 87% observed a single time. The sample taken for sequencing was PBMCs or T cells enriched from blood (not recorded which). These receptor sequences come from a man in his thirties or forties in a cohort exposed to, infected with or recovered from COVID-19 (not recorded which).

The V gene is TRBV18, the J gene TRBJ1-1, with 8 bases fitting TRBD1. Unmatched junction bases numbered 5, after V lost 3 bases and J lost 2 bases. Germline CDR1 reads KGHSH; CDR2 reads LQKENI. The length of the CDR3 is 15 residues. CDR3 DNA: TGTGCCAGCTCACCGGGGACAGGAGCCAACACTGAAGCTTTCTTT. Protein product: CASSPGTGANTEAFF.

The J gene is TRBJ1-6, the V gene TRBV25-1, with 9 nucleotides matching TRBD1. The CDR3 loop spans 14 amino acids. Germline V gives CDR1 MGHDK, CDR2 SYGVNS. V shed 6 bases, J shed 10 bases, and the junction held 7 bases outside the gene matches. Here the CDR3 DNA reads TGTGCCAGCAGCCGGACAGGGGAACGATCACCCCTCCACTTT. It codes for CASSRTGERSPLHF. The entire variable domain, with the rest obtained from reference TRBV25-1 and TRBJ1-6, is as follows: EADIYQTPRYLVIGTGKKITLECSQTMGHDKMYWYQQDPGMELHLIHYSYGVNSTEKGDLSSESTVSRIRTEHFPLTLESARPSHTSQYLCASSRTGERSPLHFGNGTRLTVT.

The gene calls are TRBV27 and TRBJ2-7, with 9 bases matching TRBD2. V was pared by 2 bases and J by 7 bases, with 3 bases of the junction left unmatched. The CDR3 sequence is 13 residues long. The germline gives CDR1 MNHEY, CDR2 SMNVEV (reference sequence). The CDR3 is CASSLSGRSEQYF. The CDR3, as DNA: TGTGCCAGCAGTTTAAGCGGGAGGAGTGAGCAGTACTTC.

V usage is TRBV5-1 and J usage is TRBJ2-7, with D possibly TRBD2 on 6 matching bases. Germline V CDR1 and CDR2: SGHRS, YFSETQ. This CDR3 is built from 13 residues. Trimming took off 4 bases at V and 2 bases at J, with 10 bases between the two ends. The CDR3 DNA is TGCGCCAGCAGCCCAGCGGGTGCCTACGAGCAGTACTTC. This gives the protein CASSPAGAYEQYF.

The chain combines TRBV2 with TRBJ2-7; possible D gene TRBD2, 5 bases. The CDR3 runs 14 residues. Deletions cut 6 bases from V and 0 bases from J, with 12 bases between. The germline gives CDR1 SNHLY, CDR2 FYNNEI. DNA for the CDR3: TGTGCCAGCAGCTTGGACGGGATCTCCTACGAGCAGTACTTC. Protein sequence: CASSLDGISYEQYF. The complete variable domain, with remaining parts taken from reference TRBV2 and TRBJ2-7, reads EPEVTQTPSHQVTQMGQEVILRCVPISNHLYFYWYRQILGQKVEFLVSFYNNEISEKSEIFDDQFSVERPDGSNFTLKIRSTKLEDSAMYFCASSLDGISYEQYFGPGTRLTVT.

The chain links TRBV6-6 to TRBJ2-7; 10 bases agree with TRBD2. From germline, CDR1 is MNHNY and CDR2 SVGAGI (reference sequence). The CDR3 has 14 amino acids. After removal of 8 bases from V and 1 base from J, the junction contained 5 bases not matched to a gene. The DNA for the CDR3 is TGTGCCAGCCGAACTAGCGGGACTTCCTACGAGCAGTACTTC. It codes for CASRTSGTSYEQYF.

J is TRBJ1-6 and V is TRBV7-2; D is perhaps TRBD1 (5 bases). Germline CDR1 SGHTA, CDR2 FQGNSA. V lost 6 bases, J lost 10 bases, and 13 bases lay in between. This CDR3 has 13 residues. DNA for the CDR3: TGTGCCAGCAGGAGCCAGGAGGGGTCACCCCTCCACTTT. It translates to CASRSQEGSPLHF.

The V call is TRBV28, the J call TRBJ2-1, with 11 bases that match TRBD2. This CDR3 is built from 17 residues. The junction had 9 bases not matched to a gene; V was cut back by 3 bases and J by 5 bases. Germline loops: CDR1 MDHEN, CDR2 SYDVKM. The CDR3 is CASSLYTSGRGDNEQFF. The DNA of the CDR3 is TGTGCCAGCAGTTTGTATACTAGCGGGAGAGGCGACAATGAGCAGTTCTTC.

The V gene is TRBV7-9, the J gene TRBJ2-3; 7 bases map to TRBD1. CDR3 length equals 17 residues. Germline trimming cut 5 bases from V and 3 bases from J; bases unmatched to any gene: 14. Germline V gene lookup returns CDR1 SEHNR and CDR2 FQNEAQ (reference sequence). CDR3 amino acids: CASSPRGRGRQTDTQYF. CDR3 DNA sequence: TGTGCCAGCAGCCCGAGGGGTAGGGGGCGCCAGACAGATACGCAGTATTTT.

The chain joins TRBV24-1 to TRBJ2-7; D might be TRBD2 (5 bases). Germline CDR1 and CDR2: KGHDR and SFDVKD. CDR3 length equals 13 residues. V lost 10 bases and J lost 3, with 15 bases in between. The CDR3 DNA reads as TGTGCCACTTCGACTGCCCGGGGCTACGAGCAGTACTTC. Amino acids: CATSTARGYEQYF.

V gene TRBV3-1 (or the pseudogene TRBV3-2) combines with J gene TRBJ2-5, with TRBD2 matching 8 bases. The germline gives CDR1 LGHDT, CDR2 YNNKEL (reference sequence). After removal of 1 base from V and 4 bases from J, the junction contained 2 bases not matched to a gene. The CDR3 has 14 amino acids. The CDR3 DNA is TGTGCCAGCAGCCAAGCAGCGGGAGTAGAGACCCAGTACTTC. This sequence encodes CASSQAAGVETQYF.

The chain joins TRBV4-2 to TRBJ2-1; 16 nucleotides agree with TRBD2. CDR3 length equals 21 residues. The V gene end was trimmed by 0 bases and the J gene end by 5 bases; junction bases not matched to a gene: 13. The V gene's germline CDR1 is LGHNA and CDR2 YNFKEQ. The CDR3 loop is CASSQEGFGGLAGGENNEQFF. In DNA, the CDR3 is TGTGCCAGCAGCCAAGAAGGCTTCGGGGGACTAGCGGGAGGGGAAAACAATGAGCAGTTCTTC.

The gene calls are TRBV13 and TRBJ2-2; 9 nucleotides line up with TRBD1. The CDR3 consists of 19 residues. CDR1 is PRHDT, CDR2 FYEKMQ, per germline (reference sequence). V shed 5 bases and J 0 bases; nucleotides not matched to a gene: 13. This CDR3 is CASSTSIGTGYSNTGELFF. DNA for the CDR3: TGTGCCAGCAGCACCTCCATAGGGACAGGGTATTCGAACACCGGGGAGCTGTTTTTT.

The chain couples TRBV11-3 to TRBJ2-7; a weak D match, TRBD1 (6 bases). The ends were cut back, 1 base at V and 10 bases at J, with 20 bases in the middle. This CDR3 is 15 amino acids long. CDR1 is SGHNT, CDR2 YENEEA, per germline. CDR3 in amino acids: CASSLGPGQTLRQYF. CDR3 nucleotides: TGTGCCAGCAGCTTAGGGCCCGGACAGACACTACGCCAGTACTTC.

J is TRBJ2-1 and V is TRBV5-1; D is undetermined. The V end lost 1 base, the J end lost 6 bases, and 17 bases lay between the germline ends. The CDR3 has 16 residues. In germline, CDR1 is SGHRS, CDR2 YFSETQ. The DNA of the CDR3 is TGCGCCAGCAGCTTGCCACCTACTCAACCTACCAATGAGCAGTTCTTC. It yields the protein CASSLPPTQPTNEQFF.

The chain links TRBV5-1 to TRBJ2-3; D perhaps matches TRBD2 (6 bases). Per germline, CDR1 SGHRS and CDR2 YFSETQ. V lost 3 bases, J lost 6 bases, and 8 bases lay in between. CDR3 length equals 12 residues. CDR3 sequence (DNA): TGCGCCAGCAGCTGGGGGGATGATACGCAGTATTTT. It codes for CASSWGDDTQYF. Filled out from reference TRBV5-1 and TRBJ2-3, the complete variable domain reads KAGVTQTPRYLIKTRGQQVTLSCSPISGHRSVSWYQQTPGQGLQFLFEYFSETQRNKGNFPGRFSGRQFSNSRSEMNVSTLELGDSALYLCASSWGDDTQYFGPGTRLTVL.

The rearrangement uses TRBV29-1 and TRBJ1-2; D not certain. Trimming cost V 5 bases and J 6 bases, with 13 bases left between them. This CDR3 spans 12 amino acids. From germline, CDR1 is SQVTM and CDR2 ANQGSEA. The CDR3 nucleotides read TGCAGCGTTCGGGGAACAGCCGATGGCTACACCTTC. This sequence encodes CSVRGTADGYTF.

Only a few counts were recorded for this clone. V and J are TRBV19 and TRBJ1-1; possible D gene TRBD1, 5 bases. The V end was cut by 3 bases, the J end by 1 base, with 12 bases between. Per germline, CDR1 LNHDA and CDR2 SQIVND (reference sequence). CDR3 length: 15 amino acids. The CDR3 sequence is CASSIPRQKNTEAFF. The CDR3, as DNA: TGTGCCAGTAGTATCCCTCGACAGAAGAACACTGAAGCTTTCTTT.